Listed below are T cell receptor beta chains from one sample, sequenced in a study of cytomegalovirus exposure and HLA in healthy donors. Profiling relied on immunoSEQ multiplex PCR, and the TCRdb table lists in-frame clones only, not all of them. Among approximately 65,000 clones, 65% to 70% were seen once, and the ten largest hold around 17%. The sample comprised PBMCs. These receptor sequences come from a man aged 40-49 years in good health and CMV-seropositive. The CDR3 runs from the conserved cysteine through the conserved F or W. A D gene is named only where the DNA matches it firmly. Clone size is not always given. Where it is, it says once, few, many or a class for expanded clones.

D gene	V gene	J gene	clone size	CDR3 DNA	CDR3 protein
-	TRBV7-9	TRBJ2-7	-	TGTTCCAGCAGCTTAGATCCTTCCTACGAGCAGTACTTC	CSSSLDPSYEQYF
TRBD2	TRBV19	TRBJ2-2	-	TGTGCCAGTAGTGCCGGGAGGTCCGGTACCGGGGAGCTGTTTTTT	CASSAGRSGTGELFF
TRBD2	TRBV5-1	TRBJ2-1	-	TGCGCCAGCAGCTTGGTAGCGGGAGAGTCCAATGAGCAGTTCTTC	CASSLVAGESNEQFF
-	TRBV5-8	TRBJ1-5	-	TGTGCCAGCAACCTCTTTAGCGGCAATCAGCCCCAGCATTTT	CASNLFSGNQPQHF
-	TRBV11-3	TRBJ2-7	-	TGTGCCAGCAGCCCCAGCTACGAGCAGTACTTC	CASSPSYEQYF
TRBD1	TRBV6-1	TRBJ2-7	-	TGTGCCAGCAGACCTCCTGGACAGGCCGAATGGCAGTACTTC	CASRPPGQAEWQYF
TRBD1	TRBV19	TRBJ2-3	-	TGTGCCAGTAGTATGCTGACAGGGGGAGATACGCAGTATTTT	CASSMLTGGDTQYF
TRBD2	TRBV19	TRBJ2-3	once	TGTGCCAGTAGTGTGGGACTAGTTACAGATACGCAGTATTTT	CASSVGLVTDTQYF
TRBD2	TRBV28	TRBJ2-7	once	TGTGCCAGCAGTTTAGGTCTAGCGGGACAAACCTTCCAACACGAGCAGTACTTC	CASSLGLAGQTFQHEQYF
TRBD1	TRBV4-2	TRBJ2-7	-	TGTGCCAGCAGACCACAGGGGAACTCCTACGAGCAGTACTTC	CASRPQGNSYEQYF
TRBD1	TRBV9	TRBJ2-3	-	TGTGCCAGCAGTGCAGGGGGCGGCCCAGATACGCAGTATTTT	CASSAGGGPDTQYF
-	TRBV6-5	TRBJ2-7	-	TGTGCCAGCAGCCTGGACAGTACCTACGAGCAGTACTTC	CASSLDSTYEQYF
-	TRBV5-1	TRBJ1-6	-	TGCGCCAGCGCCCAGGAGGGCAAATCACCCCTCCACTTT	CASAQEGKSPLHF
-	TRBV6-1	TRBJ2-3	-	TGTGCCAGCAAGGAGTCGCAGTATTTT	CASKESQYF
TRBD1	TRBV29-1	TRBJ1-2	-	TGCAGCGCCCCACAGGGGGGGAACTATGGCTACACCTTC	CSAPQGGNYGYTF
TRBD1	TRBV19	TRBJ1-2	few	TGTGCCAGTAGTATAGGTCGGACAGGGAAAGACGGCTACACCTTC	CASSIGRTGKDGYTF
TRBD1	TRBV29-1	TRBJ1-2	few	TGCAGCACCTCGGGACAGACGAGCTATGGCTACACCTTC	CSTSGQTSYGYTF
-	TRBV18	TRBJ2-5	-	TGTGCCAGCACGACAGGCATACAAGAGACCCAGTACTTC	CASTTGIQETQYF
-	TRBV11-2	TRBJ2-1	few	TGTGCCAGCAGCTTAGGGGGGCTCGGGACCCTGCAGTTCTTC	CASSLGGLGTLQFF
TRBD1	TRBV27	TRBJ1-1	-	TGTGCCAGCAGACCAACGACAGGGTGGGACACTGAAGCTTTCTTT	CASRPTTGWDTEAFF
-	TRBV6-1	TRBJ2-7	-	TGTGCCAGCAGTGAAGTGGGTGCGGGGTACGAGCAGTACTTC	CASSEVGAGYEQYF
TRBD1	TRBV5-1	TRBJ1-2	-	TGCGCCAGCAGCTTGGCATTGTTGCAGGGGGGTGATGGCTACACCTTC	CASSLALLQGGDGYTF
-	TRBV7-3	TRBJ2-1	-	TGTGCCAGCAGCTTAGGGACACACTACAATGAGCAGTTCTTC	CASSLGTHYNEQFF
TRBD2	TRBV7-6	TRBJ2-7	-	TGTGCCAGCAGCTTAGTATTAGCGGGAGGGCCAAGGGAGCAGTACTTC	CASSLVLAGGPREQYF
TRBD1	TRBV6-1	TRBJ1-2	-	TGTGCCAGCAGTCTCCGGGACAGCCTCTATGGCTACACCTTC	CASSLRDSLYGYTF
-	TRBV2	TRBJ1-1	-	TGTGCCAGCAGTGCCCACGGTGGAGTGGTGACTGAAGCTTTCTTT	CASSAHGGVVTEAFF
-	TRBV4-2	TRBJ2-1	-	TGTGCCAGCAGGGAAGCGTCCTACAATGAGCAGCTCTTC	CASREASYNEQLF
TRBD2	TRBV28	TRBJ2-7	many	TGTGCCAGCAGAAGCGGGAGTAGCGACGAGCAGTACTTC	CASRSGSSDEQYF
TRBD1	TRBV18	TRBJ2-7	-	TGTGCCAGCTCAGCTGGGACAGCGGCTCACGAGCAGTACTTC	CASSAGTAAHEQYF
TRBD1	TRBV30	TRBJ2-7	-	TGTGCCTGGAGTCGGACAGGGGTCTACGAGCAGTACTTC	CAWSRTGVYEQYF
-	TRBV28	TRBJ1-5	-	TGTGCCAGCAGCAGACAGCGTCTGTGGCCCCAGCATTTT	CASSRQRLWPQHF
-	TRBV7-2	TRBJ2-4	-	TGTGCCAGCAGCTCCCGGACACTTGGCAAAAACATTCAGTACTTC	CASSSRTLGKNIQYF
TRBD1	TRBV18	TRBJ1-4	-	TGTGCCAGCTCACCACCGATGACAGGGAAAGATGAAAAACTGTTTTTT	CASSPPMTGKDEKLFF